This T cell receptor (beta chain) was identified in a study of blood T cell repertoires in COVID-19. Study context: Researchers got acute and convalescent COVID-19 samples from the United States, Italy and Spain. Sample material is recorded as cDNA or gDNA derived from T cells, B-cell-depleted T cells, or PBMCs.

In its sample, this clone was seen once. The protocol was immunoSEQ multiplex PCR, while the TCRdb copy is restricted to in-frame clones and leaves out a portion. Here the sample spans around 250,000 clones, around 88% being singletons. CDR3 size: 14 residues. J lost 4 bases, V lost 4 bases, and 1 base had no gene match. The V gene's germline CDR1 is LGHDT and CDR2 YNNKEL (reference sequence). Sequenced input: peripheral blood. This sequence joins TRBV3-1 (or the pseudogene TRBV3-2) and TRBJ2-2; 9 positions agree with TRBD1. The sequence derives from a man aged 80 or over with acute or convalescent COVID-19. The CDR3 is CASSRQGGTGELFF. Here the CDR3 DNA reads TGTGCCAGCAGCCGACAGGGGGGCACCGGGGAGCTGTTTTTT.